This is a list of T cell receptor beta chains from one sample in a study of CXCR3-negative and CXCR3-positive naive CD8 T cells. TCRdb re-called the 5' RACE reads; every CDR3 protein appears as one record, without DNA. The repertoire shows around 96,000 distinct CDR3 sequences; the top ten hold over 1.5%. Material: naive CXCR3- CD8+ T cells from blood. These receptors were collected from a human donor in good health. Some clones in this sample may be carry-over from other donors' samples. Each CDR3 is given with its conserved first and last residue.

CDR3 length: 15
J gene: TRBJ2-7
V gene: TRBV4-2
CDR3 protein: CASSQAAGASYEQYF

CDR3 length: 16
J gene: TRBJ1-1
V gene: TRBV4-3
CDR3 protein: CASSQERLQGYTEAFF

CDR3 length: 15
J gene: TRBJ2-1
V gene: TRBV7-9
CDR3 protein: CASSSAGTTYNEQFF

CDR3 length: 13
J gene: TRBJ1-2
V gene: TRBV29-1
CDR3 protein: CSVDSHSNYGYTF

CDR3 length: 14
J gene: TRBJ2-3
V gene: TRBV7-2
CDR3 protein: CASSSLGGSDTQYF

CDR3 length: 13
J gene: TRBJ1-5
V gene: TRBV7-8
CDR3 protein: CASSFRSNQPQHF

CDR3 length: 15
J gene: TRBJ2-3
V gene: TRBV12-3/TRBV12-4
CDR3 protein: CASTIDVGSTDTQYF

CDR3 length: 15
J gene: TRBJ2-1
V gene: TRBV29-1
CDR3 protein: CSVEGWERDYNEQFF

CDR3 length: 17
J gene: TRBJ2-2
V gene: TRBV29-1
CDR3 protein: CSVWAGERYEATGELFF

CDR3 length: 14
J gene: TRBJ2-1
V gene: TRBV29-1
CDR3 protein: CSAISGSSYNEQFF

CDR3 length: 18
J gene: TRBJ2-2
V gene: TRBV28
CDR3 protein: CASSTGVYPPTNTGELFF

CDR3 length: 14
J gene: TRBJ2-1
V gene: TRBV3-1
CDR3 protein: CASSGTSGGNEQFF

CDR3 length: 15
J gene: TRBJ2-1
V gene: TRBV12-3/TRBV12-4
CDR3 protein: CASSPGGSNYNEQFF

CDR3 length: 13
J gene: TRBJ2-7
V gene: TRBV7-6
CDR3 protein: CASSSTGVSEQYF

CDR3 length: 17
J gene: TRBJ2-1
V gene: TRBV5-5
CDR3 protein: CASSLELTGFDYNEQFF

CDR3 length: 12
J gene: TRBJ2-1
V gene: TRBV6-4
CDR3 protein: CASSDGGREQFF

CDR3 length: 12
J gene: TRBJ2-4
V gene: TRBV5-6
CDR3 protein: CASSTYRAIQYF

CDR3 length: 11
J gene: TRBJ2-7
V gene: TRBV6-2/TRBV6-3
CDR3 protein: CASGDYYEQYF

CDR3 length: 14
J gene: TRBJ1-1
V gene: TRBV5-1
CDR3 protein: CASSLDDGSTEAFF

CDR3 length: 17
J gene: TRBJ2-1
V gene: TRBV4-2
CDR3 protein: CASSQDPSAGGGNEQFF

CDR3 length: 13
J gene: TRBJ2-2
V gene: TRBV7-9
CDR3 protein: CASEGWGTGELFF

CDR3 length: 16
J gene: TRBJ1-1
V gene: TRBV15
CDR3 protein: CATRIPGTATPTEAFF

CDR3 length: 14
J gene: TRBJ1-5
V gene: TRBV6-5
CDR3 protein: CASSSFSFNQPQHF

CDR3 length: 15
J gene: TRBJ2-1
V gene: TRBV6-6
CDR3 protein: CASNELAGVDNEQFF

CDR3 length: 16
J gene: TRBJ2-1
V gene: TRBV28
CDR3 protein: CASSFLHEQGWDEQFF

CDR3 length: 13
J gene: TRBJ2-2
V gene: TRBV7-6
CDR3 protein: CASSSTGTGELFF

CDR3 length: 15
J gene: TRBJ1-1
V gene: TRBV4-3
CDR3 protein: CASSQAKLQGTEAFF

CDR3 length: 15
J gene: TRBJ2-3
V gene: TRBV29-1
CDR3 protein: CSVEVWDRSTDTQYF

CDR3 length: 12
J gene: TRBJ2-1
V gene: TRBV25-1
CDR3 protein: CASSEYFNEQFF

CDR3 length: 16
J gene: TRBJ2-5
V gene: TRBV28
CDR3 protein: CASRILKDLPGETQYF

CDR3 length: 16
J gene: TRBJ2-3
V gene: TRBV7-9
CDR3 protein: CASSLSRLRVTDTQYF

CDR3 length: 12
J gene: TRBJ1-2
V gene: TRBV29-1
CDR3 protein: CSVQDNNYGYTF

CDR3 length: 13
J gene: TRBJ2-7
V gene: TRBV6-5
CDR3 protein: CASSYRSSYEQYF